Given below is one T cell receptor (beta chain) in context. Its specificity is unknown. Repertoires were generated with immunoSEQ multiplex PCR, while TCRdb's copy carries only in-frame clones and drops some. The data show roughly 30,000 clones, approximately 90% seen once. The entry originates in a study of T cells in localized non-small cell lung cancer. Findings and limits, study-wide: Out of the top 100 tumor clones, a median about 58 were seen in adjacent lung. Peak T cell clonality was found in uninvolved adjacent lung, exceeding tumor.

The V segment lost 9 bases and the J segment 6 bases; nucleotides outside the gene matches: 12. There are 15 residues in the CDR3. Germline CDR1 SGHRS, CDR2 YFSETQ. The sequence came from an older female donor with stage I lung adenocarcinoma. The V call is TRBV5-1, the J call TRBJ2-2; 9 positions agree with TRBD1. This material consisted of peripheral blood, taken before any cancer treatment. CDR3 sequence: CATNTGTGRPGELFF. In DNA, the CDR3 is TGCGCCACCAATACCGGGACAGGGAGACCCGGGGAGCTGTTTTTT.